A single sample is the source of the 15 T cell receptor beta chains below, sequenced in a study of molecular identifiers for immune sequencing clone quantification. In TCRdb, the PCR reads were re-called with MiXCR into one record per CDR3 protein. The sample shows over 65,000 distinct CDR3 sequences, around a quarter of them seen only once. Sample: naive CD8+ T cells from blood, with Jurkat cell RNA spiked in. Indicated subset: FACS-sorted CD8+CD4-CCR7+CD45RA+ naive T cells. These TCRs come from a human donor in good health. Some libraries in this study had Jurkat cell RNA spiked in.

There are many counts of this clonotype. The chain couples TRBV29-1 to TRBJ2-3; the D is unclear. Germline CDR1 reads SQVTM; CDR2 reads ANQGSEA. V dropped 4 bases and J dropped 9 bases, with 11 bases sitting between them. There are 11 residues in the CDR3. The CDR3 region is CSVVKLETQYF. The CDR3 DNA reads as TGCAGCGTTGTTAAGTTGGAAACGCAGTATTTT.

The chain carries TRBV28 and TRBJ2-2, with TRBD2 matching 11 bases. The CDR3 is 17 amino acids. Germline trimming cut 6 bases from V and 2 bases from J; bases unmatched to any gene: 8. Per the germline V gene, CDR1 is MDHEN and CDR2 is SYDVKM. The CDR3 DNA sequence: TGTGCCAGCAGCTTCCTTACTAGCGGGAGTAACACCGGGGAGCTGTTTTTT. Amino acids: CASSFLTSGSNTGELFF.

Written as DNA, the CDR3 is TGTGCCAGCAGCCAAGATGCCGCTAGCGGGAACACCGGGGAGCTGTTTTTT. Translated, it gives CASSQDAASGNTGELFF. V usage is TRBV4-2 and J usage is TRBJ2-2; 7 bases are shared with TRBD2. The germline V gene has CDR1 LGHNA and CDR2 YNFKEQ. V lost 0 bases and J lost 1; bases outside the gene matches: 5. This CDR3 is built from 17 residues.

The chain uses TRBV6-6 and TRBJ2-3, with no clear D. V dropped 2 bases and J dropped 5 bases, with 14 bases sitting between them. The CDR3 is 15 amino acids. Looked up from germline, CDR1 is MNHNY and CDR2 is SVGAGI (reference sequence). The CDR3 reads CASSYIGRTGDTQYF. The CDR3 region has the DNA TGTGCCAGCAGTTACATCGGTCGTACGGGAGATACGCAGTATTTT.

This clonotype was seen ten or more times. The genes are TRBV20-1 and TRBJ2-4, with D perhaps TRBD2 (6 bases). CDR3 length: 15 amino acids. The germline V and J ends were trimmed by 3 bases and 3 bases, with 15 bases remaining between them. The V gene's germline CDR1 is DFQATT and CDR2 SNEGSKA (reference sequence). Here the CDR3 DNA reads TGCAGTGCTAGGGTAATAGCGGAGGACAAAAACATTCAGTACTTC. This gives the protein CSARVIAEDKNIQYF.

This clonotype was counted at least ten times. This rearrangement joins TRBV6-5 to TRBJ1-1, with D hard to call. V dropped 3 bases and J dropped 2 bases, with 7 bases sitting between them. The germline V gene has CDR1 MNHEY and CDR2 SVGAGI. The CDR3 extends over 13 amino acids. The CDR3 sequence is CASSYNVNTEAFF. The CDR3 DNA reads TGTGCCAGCAGTTATAATGTAAACACTGAAGCTTTCTTT.

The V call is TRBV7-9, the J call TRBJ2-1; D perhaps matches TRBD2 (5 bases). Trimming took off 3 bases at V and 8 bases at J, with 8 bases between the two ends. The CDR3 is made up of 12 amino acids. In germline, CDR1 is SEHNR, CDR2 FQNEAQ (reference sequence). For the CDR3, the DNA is TGTGCCAGCAGCTTGAGTAGCGATGAGCAGTTCTTC. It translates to CASSLSSDEQFF.

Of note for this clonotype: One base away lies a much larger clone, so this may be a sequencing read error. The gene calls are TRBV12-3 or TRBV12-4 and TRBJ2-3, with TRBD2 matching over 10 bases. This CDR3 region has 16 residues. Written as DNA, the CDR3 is TGTGCCAGCAGCTCCTCCACTAGCGGGGAGTCAGATACGCGGTATTTT. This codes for CASSSSTSGESDTRYF.

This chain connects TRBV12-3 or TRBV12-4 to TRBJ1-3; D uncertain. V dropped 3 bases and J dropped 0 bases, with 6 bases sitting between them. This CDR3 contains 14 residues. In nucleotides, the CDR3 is TGTGCCAGCAGTTTGGTCCCCTCTGGAAACACCATATATTTT. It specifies CASSLVPSGNTIYF.

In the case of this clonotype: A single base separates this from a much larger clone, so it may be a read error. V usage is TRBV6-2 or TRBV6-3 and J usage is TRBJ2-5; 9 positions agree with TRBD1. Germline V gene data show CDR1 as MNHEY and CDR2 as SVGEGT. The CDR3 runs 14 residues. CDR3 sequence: CASRTQGAQEPQYF. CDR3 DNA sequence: TGTGCCAGCAGAACACAGGGGGCACAAGAGCCCCAGTACTTC.

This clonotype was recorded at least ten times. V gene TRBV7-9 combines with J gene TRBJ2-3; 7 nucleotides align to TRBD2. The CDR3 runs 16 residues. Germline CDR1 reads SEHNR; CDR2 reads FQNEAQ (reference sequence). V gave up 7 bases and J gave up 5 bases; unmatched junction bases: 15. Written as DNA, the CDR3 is TGTGCCAGCACCCCGAGGAGCGGGGCTTATGGAGATACGCAGTATTTT. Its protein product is CASTPRSGAYGDTQYF. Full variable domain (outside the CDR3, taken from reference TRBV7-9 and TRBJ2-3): DTGVSQNPRHKITKRGQNVTFRCDPISEHNRLYWYRQTLGQGPEFLTYFQNEAQLEKSRLLSDRFSAERPKGSFSTLEIQRTEQGDSAMYLCASTPRSGAYGDTQYFGPGTRLTVL.

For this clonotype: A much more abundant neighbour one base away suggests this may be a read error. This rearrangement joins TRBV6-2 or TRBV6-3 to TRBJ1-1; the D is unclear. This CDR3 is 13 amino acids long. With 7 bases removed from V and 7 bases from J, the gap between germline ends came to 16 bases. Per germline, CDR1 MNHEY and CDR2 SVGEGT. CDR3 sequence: CASNLWGYIEAFF. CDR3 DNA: TGTGCCAGCAATCTTTGGGGTTACATTGAAGCTTTCTTT.

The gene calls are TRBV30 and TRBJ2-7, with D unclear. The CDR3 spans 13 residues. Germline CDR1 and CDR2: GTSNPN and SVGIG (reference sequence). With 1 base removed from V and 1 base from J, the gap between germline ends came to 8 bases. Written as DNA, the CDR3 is TGTGCCTGGAGTGAAGGAAGTTCCTACGAGCAGTACTTC. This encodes CAWSEGSSYEQYF.

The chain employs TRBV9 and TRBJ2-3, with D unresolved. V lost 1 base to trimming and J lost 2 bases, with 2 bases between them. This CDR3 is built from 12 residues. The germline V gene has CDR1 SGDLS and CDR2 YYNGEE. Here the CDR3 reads CASSVSTDTQYF. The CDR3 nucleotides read TGTGCCAGCAGCGTATCCACAGATACGCAGTATTTT.

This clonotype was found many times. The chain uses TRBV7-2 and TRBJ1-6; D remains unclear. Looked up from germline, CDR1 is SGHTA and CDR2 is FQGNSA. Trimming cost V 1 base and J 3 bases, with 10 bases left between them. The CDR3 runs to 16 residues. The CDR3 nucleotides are TGTGCCAGCAGCTTAGTTTCGGAGATCTATAATTCACCCCTCCACTTT. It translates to CASSLVSEIYNSPLHF.